This T cell receptor (beta chain) was observed in a study of OX40 agonist ivuxolimab in advanced cancers. Study background: Patients were dosed with the agonistic anti-OX40 (CD134) antibody ivuxolimab. Patients in dose escalation had liver, melanoma, kidney or head and neck cancers. Broader study findings: Dosing at 0.1 to 3.0 mg/kg was accompanied by clonal expansion of CD4+ and CD8+ blood T cells by week 6. Partial responders receiving 0.1-3.0 mg/kg showed among the lowest clonal expansion.

Repertoires were generated with immunoSEQ multiplex PCR, while TCRdb's copy carries only in-frame clones and drops some. The sample lists tens of thousands of clones, roughly 77% occurring once. Regarding this clone: Its antigen is unidentified.

This receptor was obtained from an adult with an advanced solid tumor such as melanoma, head and neck, liver or kidney cancer. Sample: CD4+ or CD8+ T cells sorted from blood, taken in a trial of the OX40 agonist ivuxolimab.

This CDR3 is CASSQASGSYGYTF. Here the CDR3 DNA reads TGCGCCAGCAGCCAAGCCAGTGGTTCCTATGGCTACACCTTC. The rearrangement uses TRBV4-1 and TRBJ1-2; no clear D gene. CDR3 length equals 14 residues. The ends were cut back, 1 base at V and 4 bases at J, with 10 bases in the middle. CDR1 and CDR2 from the germline V gene are MGHRA and YSYEKL.